This T cell receptor (beta chain) derives from a study of T cells after yellow fever vaccination. TCRdb reprocessed the 5' RACE reads via MiXCR and lists one record per CDR3 protein. The sample holds hundreds of thousands of distinct CDR3 sequences, roughly 8.7% seen once. This sequence originates from a man between 18 and 29 years old who received the YFV17D yellow fever vaccine. The sequencing here drew on CD4+ T cells sorted from PBMCs, taken 5 days after the yellow fever booster vaccination.

In nucleotides, the CDR3 is TGTGCCAGCACTCTAAGGACAGAGTTTTTCTCTGGGGCCAACGTCCTGACTTTC. This sequence encodes CASTLRTEFFSGANVLTF. The V and J genes are TRBV6-5 and TRBJ2-6, with D possibly being TRBD1 (6 bases). This CDR3 region has 18 residues. V lost 7 bases and J 0 bases, leaving 19 bases between the germline ends. CDR1 and CDR2 (germline): MNHEY, SVGAGI.